The clone carrying this TCR beta chain was seen a few times. This specimen belongs to a study of T-cell reconstitution after alpha-beta-depleted transplantation in children. Trimming took off 0 bases at V and 2 bases at J, with 7 bases between the two ends. CDR1 LGHNA and CDR2 YSLEER come from the germline V gene. The CDR3 is 14 residues long. Unique molecular identifiers were incorporated into the prepared TCRbeta library. TCRdb used MiXCR to reprocess the PCR reads, holding one entry per CDR3 protein. The sample shows some 150,000 distinct CDR3 sequences, around 10% of them seen only once. The sequencing used PBMCs, mostly from graft donor cells, collected 180 days after TCRalphabeta/CD19-depleted stem cell transplant. This chain connects TRBV4-3 to TRBJ2-5, with D possibly TRBD2 on 5 matching bases. This sequence was found in a female patient aged 2-10 years who had a stem cell transplant for congenital amegakaryocytic thrombocytopenia, so the T cells may come from the graft donor. The CDR3: CASSQDQRQETQYF. The CDR3 DNA reads TGCGCCAGCAGCCAAGATCAGCGGCAAGAGACCCAGTACTTC.